Below are 5 T cell receptor beta chains sequenced from a single sample in a study of control samples from healthy donors and cancer patients. This table comes from immunoSEQ multiplex PCR, and its TCRdb copy is limited to in-frame clones, with some not included. The sample yields more than 50,000 clones, 70% to 90% seen once. Sequencing was carried out using blood. Source of these receptors: a man aged 35-49 years in good health.

The chain recombines TRBV30 with TRBJ1-4; no clear D gene. From germline, CDR1 is GTSNPN and CDR2 SVGIG (reference sequence). This CDR3 has 12 amino acids. V dropped 2 bases and J dropped 5 bases, with 6 bases sitting between them. The CDR3 DNA reads as TGTGCCTGGAGTAGGAGGAATGAAAAACTGTTTTTT. Amino acid sequence: CAWSRRNEKLFF.

This clone was found once. This sequence joins TRBV2 and TRBJ2-1; a weak D match, TRBD2 (5 bases). Looked up from germline, CDR1 is SNHLY and CDR2 is FYNNEI. CDR3 length: 12 amino acids. Trimming pared 7 bases from V and 7 bases from J, leaving 11 bases between. The CDR3 DNA reads TGTGCCAGCACTCGGACTGGAAATGAGCAGTTCTTC. Its translation is CASTRTGNEQFF.

The rearrangement uses TRBV2 and TRBJ1-1, with D possibly being TRBD1 (6 bases). The CDR3 is 13 residues long. The ends were cut back, 9 bases at V and 5 bases at J, with 16 bases in the middle. The germline gives CDR1 SNHLY, CDR2 FYNNEI. DNA of the CDR3: TGTGCCAGTGGGGGCGCATTAGGGACTGAAGCTTTCTTT. Translating it yields CASGGALGTEAFF.

This CDR3 reads CASSLGGQTANYGYTF. Written as DNA, the CDR3 is TGCGCCAGCAGCTTGGGGGGACAGACAGCTAACTATGGCTACACCTTC. The chain couples TRBV5-1 to TRBJ1-2, with TRBD1 identical over 7 bases. The CDR3 runs to 16 residues. From germline, CDR1 is SGHRS and CDR2 YFSETQ. V shed 0 bases, J shed 0 bases, and the junction held 5 bases outside the gene matches.

The rearrangement joins TRBV3-1 (or the pseudogene TRBV3-2) to TRBJ2-2; D is ambiguous. Trimming removed 0 bases from V and 0 bases from J, with 8 bases in between. CDR3 length equals 16 residues. Germline V lookup: CDR1 LGHDT, CDR2 YNNKEL (reference sequence). The CDR3: CASSQEVAANTGELFF. CDR3 DNA sequence: TGTGCCAGCAGCCAAGAGGTAGCTGCGAACACCGGGGAGCTGTTTTTT.